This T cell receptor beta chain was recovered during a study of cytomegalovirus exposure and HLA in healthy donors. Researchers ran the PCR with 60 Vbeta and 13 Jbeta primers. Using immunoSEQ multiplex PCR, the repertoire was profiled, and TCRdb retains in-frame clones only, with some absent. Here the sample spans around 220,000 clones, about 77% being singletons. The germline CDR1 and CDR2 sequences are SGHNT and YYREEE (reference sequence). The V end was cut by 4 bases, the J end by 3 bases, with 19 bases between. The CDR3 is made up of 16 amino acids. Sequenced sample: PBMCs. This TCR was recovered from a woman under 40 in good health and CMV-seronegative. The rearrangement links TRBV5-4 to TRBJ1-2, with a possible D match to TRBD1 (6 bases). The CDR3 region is CASSPKGGGQYYGYTF. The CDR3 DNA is TGTGCCAGCAGCCCCAAGGGAGGGGGGCAATACTATGGCTACACCTTC.